The 31 T cell receptor beta chains below were found in one sample sequenced in a study of Ad26.COV2.S vaccination and SARS-CoV-2 variants. Documented treatment: roughly 19 received Ad26.COV2.S at low or high dose, single or two shots; roughly 5 received placebo; per-sample allocation not given. After the first vaccine or placebo injection, samples were drawn on day 63. TCRdb's table, derived via immunoSEQ multiplex PCR, lists solely in-frame clones and lacks some. There are around 450,000 clones in the sample; 89% occur only once, and 2% to 3% lies in the top ten. This specimen was peripheral blood, taken in a trial of Ad26.COV2.S vaccine versus placebo. These TCRs come from a person aged 18-60 years who received the Ad26.COV2.S COVID-19 vaccine or a placebo.

The gene calls are TRBV6-5 and TRBJ1-4; no definite D call. This CDR3 comprises 15 residues. CDR1 and CDR2 from the germline V gene are MNHEY and SVGAGI. Deletions cut 5 bases from V and 4 bases from J, with 14 bases between. CDR3 in amino acids: CASSRAGHVNEKLFF. The CDR3 DNA sequence: TGTGCCAGCAGTAGGGCGGGTCATGTTAATGAAAAACTGTTTTTT.

The V call is TRBV6-2 or TRBV6-3, the J call TRBJ2-7; 7 positions match TRBD1. Per germline, CDR1 MNHEY and CDR2 SVGEGT. The CDR3 length is 14 residues. V lost 2 bases to trimming and J lost 5 bases; unmatched junction nucleotides: 6. Written as DNA, the CDR3 is TGTGCCAGCAGTTACGGGACAGTCACTAACGAGCAGTACTTC. Encoded protein: CASSYGTVTNEQYF.

V usage is TRBV6-2 or TRBV6-3 and J usage is TRBJ2-1; the D gene could be TRBD1 or TRBD2 (5 bases each). In germline, CDR1 is MNHEY, CDR2 SVGEGT. Trimming stripped 6 bases from V and 8 bases from J, with 23 bases between. The CDR3 totals 16 residues. CDR3 in amino acids: CASSQHPGPKIDEQFF. The CDR3 bases are TGTGCCAGCAGCCAACACCCGGGACCTAAAATCGATGAGCAGTTCTTC.

The rearrangement links TRBV5-5 to TRBJ1-1; D may be TRBD1 (6 bases). Germline V gene data show CDR1 as SGHKS and CDR2 as YYEKEE (reference sequence). V lost 0 bases and J 4 bases, leaving 13 bases between the germline ends. The CDR3 extends over 15 amino acids. CDR3: CASSLGGRGSTEAFF. The DNA of the CDR3 is TGTGCCAGCAGCTTGGGTGGCAGGGGATCCACTGAAGCTTTCTTT.

The CDR3 loop is CASSLAQGQEAFF. Here the CDR3 DNA reads TGTGCCAGCAGCTTGGCCCAGGGACAGGAAGCTTTCTTT. The chain has TRBV5-4 and TRBJ1-1; 7 positions agree with TRBD1. This CDR3 spans 13 amino acids. V trimming: 0 bases; J trimming: 8 bases; junction bases outside the gene matches: 4. Germline V CDR1 and CDR2: SGHNT, YYREEE (reference sequence).

The chain is built from TRBV18 and TRBJ2-1, with TRBD2 matching 8 bases. Germline CDR1 is KGHSH and CDR2 is LQKENI. The CDR3 spans 17 residues. The V gene end was trimmed by 0 bases and the J gene end by 1 base; junction bases not matched to a gene: 5. CDR3 nucleotide sequence: TGTGCCAGCTCACCACCTCTCGGCGGGAGGTCCTACAATGAGCAGTTCTTC. This translates into CASSPPLGGRSYNEQFF.

The count of this clone is one. The chain carries TRBV5-8 and TRBJ2-5; TRBD2 is a possible D gene (5 bases). Between the trimmed V and J ends, which lost 3 bases and 5 bases, there was a span of 14 bases. CDR3 length: 14 residues. Germline loops: CDR1 SGHTS, CDR2 YDEGEE. CDR3 sequence (DNA): TGTGCCAGCAGCTCCCGGAGGACGGGCGAGACCCAGTACTTC. It translates to CASSSRRTGETQYF.

The chain joins TRBV18 to TRBJ1-1; possibly TRBD1 for D (5 bases). Germline CDR1 is KGHSH and CDR2 is LQKENI. This CDR3 comprises 15 residues. V lost 3 bases to trimming and J lost 6 bases, with 17 bases between them. The CDR3 sequence: CASSPVAIRGAEAFF. The CDR3, as DNA: TGTGCCAGCTCACCGGTCGCGATCCGGGGCGCTGAAGCTTTCTTT. The full variable domain, rest sourced from reference TRBV18 and TRBJ1-1, is NAGVMQNPRHLVRRRGQEARLRCSPMKGHSHVYWYRQLPEEGLKFMVYLQKENIIDESGMPKERFSAEFPKEGPSILRIQQVVRGDSAAYFCASSPVAIRGAEAFFGQGTRLTVV.

This clone was counted once. V usage is TRBV25-1 and J usage is TRBJ2-2; no reliable D call. This CDR3 is built from 9 residues. Germline V CDR1 and CDR2: MGHDK, SYGVNS. V gave up 8 bases and J gave up 11 bases, with 6 bases separating them. CDR3 in amino acids: CASGYELFF. In nucleotides, the CDR3 is TGTGCCAGCGGATATGAGCTGTTTTTT. Supplemented by reference TRBV25-1 and TRBJ2-2, the full variable domain reads EADIYQTPRYLVIGTGKKITLECSQTMGHDKMYWYQQDPGMELHLIHYSYGVNSTEKGDLSSESTVSRIRTEHFPLTLESARPSHTSQYLCASGYELFFGEGSRLTVL.

The chain uses TRBV11-1 and TRBJ1-1; maybe TRBD1 (5 bases). Germline assignment: CDR1 SGHAT and CDR2 FQDESV (reference sequence). Trimming took off 5 bases at V and 10 bases at J, with 17 bases between the two ends. This CDR3 has 13 amino acids. The CDR3 coding sequence is TGTGCCAGCAGCCGCGCGGGGCCCGTCGGAGCTTTCTTT. Translated, it gives CASSRAGPVGAFF.

This rearrangement joins TRBV7-2 to TRBJ2-1, with D possibly matching TRBD2 (5 bases). CDR1 SGHTA and CDR2 FQGNSA come from the germline V gene. The ends were cut back, 4 bases at V and 7 bases at J, with 14 bases in the middle. The length of the CDR3 is 14 residues. The CDR3 DNA sequence: TGTGCCAGCAGCTATTCGGGATGGGAGAATGAGCAGTTCTTC. It codes for CASSYSGWENEQFF. The full variable domain, completed using reference TRBV7-2 and TRBJ2-1, is GAGVSQSPSNKVTEKGKDVELRCDPISGHTALYWYRQSLGQGLEFLIYFQGNSAPDKSGLPSDRFSAERTGGSVSTLTIQRTQQEDSAVYLCASSYSGWENEQFFGPGTRLTVL.

V gene TRBV12-3 or TRBV12-4 combines with J gene TRBJ2-1; D is unclear. The CDR3 has 12 residues. V lost 0 bases to trimming and J lost 15 bases, with 12 bases between them. CDR3 sequence (DNA): TGTGCCAGCAGTTTAGCAGGGCTAGGTCTGTTCTTC. It translates to CASSLAGLGLFF.

This rearrangement joins TRBV7-8 to TRBJ2-5; D may be TRBD1 or TRBD2 (6 bases each). Trimming shortened V by 5 bases and J by 4 bases, and 14 bases separated the two germline ends. The germline gives CDR1 SGHVS, CDR2 FQNEAQ. CDR3 length: 14 residues. CDR3 DNA sequence: TGTGCCAGCAGCACGAGGGGGGCCGGAGAGACCCAGTACTTC. This gives the protein CASSTRGAGETQYF.

This clone was observed a handful of times. The V and J genes are TRBV12-3 or TRBV12-4 and TRBJ2-7, with D perhaps matching TRBD2 (5 bases). CDR3 length equals 13 residues. Trimming shortened V by 1 base and J by 6 bases, and 10 bases separated the two germline ends. The CDR3 is CASSLGLAGEQYV. As DNA, the CDR3 is TGTGCCAGCAGTTTAGGGCTAGCTGGCGAGCAGTACGTC.

The chain links TRBV15 to TRBJ2-3; TRBD2 aligns across 8 bases. Germline V gene lookup returns CDR1 LNHNV and CDR2 YYDKDF (reference sequence). CDR3 length equals 15 residues. V lost 8 bases to trimming and J lost 5 bases; unmatched junction nucleotides: 12. The CDR3 DNA reads TGTGCCACCTCCGTGGTGGCGGGGGGCGGAGATACGCAGTATTTT. Encoded protein: CATSVVAGGGDTQYF. Together with reference TRBV15 and TRBJ2-3, the CDR3 gives the full variable domain: DAMVIQNPRYQVTQFGKPVTLSCSQTLNHNVMYWYQQKSSQAPKLLFHYYDKDFNNEADTPDNFQSRRPNTSFCFLDIRSPGLGDTAMYLCATSVVAGGGDTQYFGPGTRLTVL.

The V call is TRBV12-5, the J call TRBJ1-2; 8 nucleotides match TRBD1. V gave up 6 bases and J gave up 6 bases; unmatched junction bases: 6. This CDR3 region has 13 residues. Germline assignment: CDR1 LGHNT and CDR2 FRNRAP. The CDR3 loop reads CASGPDRDNGYTF. The CDR3 DNA is TGTGCTAGTGGCCCGGACAGGGATAATGGCTACACCTTC.

Concerning this clone itself: Other nucleotide sequences in the sample specify the same CDR3. This chain connects TRBV5-4 to TRBJ2-3; TRBD2 aligns across 8 bases. In germline, CDR1 is SGHNT, CDR2 YYREEE (reference sequence). Trimming removed 4 bases from V and 3 bases from J; junction bases left unmatched: 4. The CDR3 totals 14 residues. CDR3 sequence reads: CASSLAGGTDTQYF. CDR3 sequence (DNA): TGTGCCAGCAGCCTAGCGGGTGGTACAGATACGCAGTATTTT. The full variable domain, completed using reference TRBV5-4 and TRBJ2-3, is ETGVTQSPTHLIKTRGQQVTLRCSSQSGHNTVSWYQQALGQGPQFIFQYYREEENGRGNFPPRFSGLQFPNYSSELNVNALELDDSALYLCASSLAGGTDTQYFGPGTRLTVL.

The V gene is TRBV7-9, the J gene TRBJ1-2, with 9 positions matching TRBD1. The CDR3 runs to 17 residues. J gave up 2 bases and V 2 bases, and 9 bases lay outside the gene matches. In germline, CDR1 is SEHNR, CDR2 FQNEAQ (reference sequence). This chain's CDR3 is CASSLRRGQGSNYGYTF. The CDR3 DNA follows: TGTGCCAGCAGCTTAAGGCGGGGACAGGGTTCAAACTATGGCTACACCTTC.

A remark on this clone: Other DNA variants within this sample encode the same CDR3. This rearrangement joins TRBV9 to TRBJ1-3; no clear D gene. CDR3 length: 14 amino acids. Trimming left V 0 bases short and J 0 bases short, with 4 bases between. Germline V gene lookup returns CDR1 SGDLS and CDR2 YYNGEE. The CDR3 protein is CASSVVSSGNTIYF. The CDR3 region has the DNA TGTGCCAGCAGCGTAGTAAGCTCTGGAAACACCATATATTTT.

This clone was counted once. J is TRBJ2-7 and V is TRBV14; TRBD2 aligns across 9 bases. Germline CDR1 and CDR2: SGHDN and FVKESK. The CDR3 sequence is 13 residues long. The CDR3 DNA reads as TGTGCCAGCAGCCGAACCGGGACTAGCCTTGCCATCGTC. It is translated as CASSRTGTSLAIV.

The chain employs TRBV11-1 and TRBJ2-6; 10 nucleotides agree with TRBD1. Germline assignment: CDR1 SGHAT and CDR2 FQDESV (reference sequence). With 3 bases clipped from V and 3 bases from J, the junction kept 2 bases outside the gene matches. The CDR3 totals 16 residues. Here the CDR3 DNA reads TGTGCCAGCAGCTTGGACAGGGGGTATGGGGCCAACGTCCTGACTTTC. The encoded protein is CASSLDRGYGANVLTF. The full variable domain, its missing parts supplied by reference TRBV11-1 and TRBJ2-6, is EAEVAQSPRYKITEKSQAVAFWCDPISGHATLYWYRQILGQGPELLVQFQDESVVDDSQLPKDRFSAERLKGVDSTLKIQPAELGDSAMYLCASSLDRGYGANVLTFGAGSRLTVL.

This clone occurred once. The rearrangement links TRBV5-1 to TRBJ2-5, with D possibly matching TRBD2 (5 bases). V gave up 2 bases and J gave up 2 bases, with 13 bases separating them. The V gene's germline CDR1 is SGHRS and CDR2 YFSETQ. The CDR3 consists of 15 residues. CDR3 protein: CASSLSLGVQETQYF. The CDR3 DNA follows: TGCGCCAGCAGCTTATCCCTCGGGGTTCAAGAGACCCAGTACTTC.

V gene TRBV27 combines with J gene TRBJ2-3; D gene uncertain. Germline CDR1 is MNHEY and CDR2 is SMNVEV (reference sequence). CDR3 length: 14 amino acids. Trimming cost V 7 bases and J 6 bases, with 17 bases left between them. The chain's CDR3 is CASNRVGRWDTQYF. The DNA for the CDR3 is TGTGCCAGCAATCGGGTGGGAAGGTGGGATACGCAGTATTTT.

The rearrangement links TRBV4-2 to TRBJ2-2; D perhaps matches TRBD1 (5 bases). Germline V gene lookup returns CDR1 LGHNA and CDR2 YNFKEQ. There are 15 residues in the CDR3. Trimming took off 6 bases at V and 4 bases at J, with 15 bases between the two ends. The CDR3 is CASRRSTGATGELFF. In nucleotides, the CDR3 is TGTGCCAGCAGGAGATCCACAGGAGCCACCGGGGAGCTGTTTTTT.

The V gene is TRBV5-6, the J gene TRBJ1-2, with no clear D. The CDR3 extends over 13 amino acids. V was pared by 1 base and J by 5 bases, with 9 bases between. The germline CDR1 and CDR2 sequences are SGHDT and YYEEEE. The CDR3 nucleotides read TGTGCCAGCAGCTTGCAACCCAAGTATGGCTACACCTTC. It codes for CASSLQPKYGYTF.

The rearrangement uses TRBV7-6 and TRBJ2-2; 7 bases map to TRBD1. The CDR3 is 15 residues long. Germline V gene lookup returns CDR1 SGHVS and CDR2 FNYEAQ. V gave up 4 bases and J gave up 1 base; unmatched junction bases: 3. CDR3 bases: TGTGCCAGCAGCTCGCGACAGGGGAACACCGGGGAGCTGTTTTTT. Encoded protein: CASSSRQGNTGELFF.

This chain connects TRBV20-1 to TRBJ2-3, with D possibly matching TRBD2 (5 bases). The CDR3 spans 11 residues. CDR1 and CDR2 (germline): DFQATT, SNEGSKA (reference sequence). CDR3 residues: CSQRLGDTQYF. As DNA, the CDR3 is TGCAGCCAGCGGTTGGGAGATACGCAGTATTTT.

The rearrangement links TRBV19 to TRBJ2-1, with 7 bases aligning to TRBD1. Per the germline V gene, CDR1 is LNHDA and CDR2 is SQIVND (reference sequence). The J segment lost 1 base and the V segment lost 2 bases, leaving 2 bases of the junction unmatched. The CDR3 has 15 residues. Here the CDR3 DNA reads TGTGCCAGTAGTATACAGGGGGTGTCCTACAATGAGCAGTTCTTC. Encoded protein: CASSIQGVSYNEQFF.

This clone was seen only a few times. The V call is TRBV7-9, the J call TRBJ1-1; no reliable D call. The germline V gene has CDR1 SEHNR and CDR2 FQNEAQ (reference sequence). Trimming removed 4 bases at V and 4 bases at J, with 13 bases between. The CDR3 covers 14 residues. The DNA for the CDR3 is TGTGCCAGCAGCTCGGGAGTGGAAGTCACTGAAGCTTTCTTT. Encoded protein: CASSSGVEVTEAFF.

The chain recombines TRBV5-1 with TRBJ1-6; D call uncertain. CDR3 length equals 13 residues. V lost 0 bases, J lost 6 bases, and 4 bases lay in between. In germline, CDR1 is SGHRS, CDR2 YFSETQ. The CDR3 DNA is TGCGCCAGCAGCTTGGCTTTTAATTCACCCCTCCACTTT. Its translation: CASSLAFNSPLHF.

This clone was seen once. The chain combines TRBV4-1 with TRBJ1-5; D gene ambiguous. V lost 2 bases and J lost 4, with 12 bases in between. CDR1 is MGHRA, CDR2 YSYEKL, per germline. The length of the CDR3 is 15 residues. The CDR3 DNA reads TGCGCCAGCAGCCAACTGGGTCTACCTAATCAGCCCCAGCATTTT. It encodes CASSQLGLPNQPQHF.